These 5 T cell receptor beta chains were sequenced from one sample in a study of T cells in Graves' hyperthyroidism and ophthalmopathy. Researchers took RNA transcripts and amplified the TCR beta CDR3 regions from them. First-round RT-PCR targeting the TCR CDR3 was performed with the HTBI primer set. In TCRdb, the multiplex PCR reads were re-called with MiXCR into one record per CDR3 protein. The data hold about 560,000 distinct CDR3 sequences, with approximately 15% observed a single time. The specimen sequenced was blood. Every receptor here comes from a woman aged 18-30 years with Graves' hyperthyroidism.

In its sample, this clonotype was seen many times. V and J are TRBV2 and TRBJ1-5; TRBD1 agrees at 8 bases. The germline gives CDR1 SNHLY, CDR2 FYNNEI. The CDR3 runs 15 residues. The V gene end was trimmed by 5 bases and the J gene end by 1 base; junction bases not matched to a gene: 4. CDR3 protein: CASSWTGRSNQPQHF. As DNA, the CDR3 is TGTGCCAGCAGTTGGACAGGGAGGAGCAATCAGCCCCAGCATTTT.

Many counts were recorded for this clonotype. The chain combines TRBV9 with TRBJ2-5; tentative D call: TRBD2 (5 bases). This CDR3 is built from 14 residues. The germline V and J ends were trimmed by 5 bases and 5 bases, with 16 bases remaining between them. Per the germline V gene, CDR1 is SGDLS and CDR2 is YYNGEE. CDR3 sequence: CASSAPGIYETQYF. As DNA, the CDR3 is TGTGCCAGCAGTGCCCCCGGGATCTATGAGACCCAGTACTTC.

There are a few counts of this clonotype. V gene TRBV12-3 or TRBV12-4 combines with J gene TRBJ2-1; D may be TRBD2 (5 bases). This CDR3 spans 18 amino acids. The V gene lost 3 bases and the J gene lost 4 bases, with 22 bases spanning the gap. CDR3 nucleotides: TGTGCCAGCAGTTTCATCCCCCTCGGAGGCGGGCGGTACAATGAGCAGTTCTTC. Translated: CASSFIPLGGGRYNEQFF.

This clonotype was detected ten times or more. CDR3 residues: CASSLAPNNYGYTF. As DNA, the CDR3 is TGTGCCAGCAGTTTAGCGCCAAACAACTATGGCTACACCTTC. The chain combines TRBV12-3 or TRBV12-4 with TRBJ1-2; the D is unclear. There are 14 residues in the CDR3. The V end was cut by 0 bases, the J end by 2 bases, with 7 bases between.

For the CDR3, the DNA is TGTGCCAGCAGGGCCCCGGGGAGGGGGCTAGATCAGCCCCAGCATTTT. Translated: CASRAPGRGLDQPQHF. This chain links TRBV28 with TRBJ1-5; TRBD1 matches 7 bases. CDR3 length equals 16 residues. Trimming removed 6 bases from V and 5 bases from J; junction bases left unmatched: 13. Germline values: CDR1 MDHEN, CDR2 SYDVKM.